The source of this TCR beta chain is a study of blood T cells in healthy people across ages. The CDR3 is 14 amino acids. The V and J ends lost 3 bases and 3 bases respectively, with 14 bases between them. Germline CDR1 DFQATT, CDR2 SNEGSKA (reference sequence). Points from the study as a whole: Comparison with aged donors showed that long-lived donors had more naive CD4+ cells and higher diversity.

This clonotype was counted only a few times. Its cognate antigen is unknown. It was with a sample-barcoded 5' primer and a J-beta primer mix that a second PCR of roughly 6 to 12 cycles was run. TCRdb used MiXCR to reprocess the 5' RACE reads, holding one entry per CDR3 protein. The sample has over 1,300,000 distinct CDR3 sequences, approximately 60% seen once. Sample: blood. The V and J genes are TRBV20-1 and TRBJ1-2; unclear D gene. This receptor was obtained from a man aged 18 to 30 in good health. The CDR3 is CSASWQATYYGYTF. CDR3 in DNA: TGCAGTGCTAGCTGGCAGGCGACCTACTATGGCTACACCTTC.